These 20 T cell receptor beta chains originate from one sample sequenced in a study of cytomegalovirus exposure and HLA in healthy donors (dated by TCRdb to about 2017). Libraries were made using the immunoSEQ multiplex PCR assay. For the multiplex PCR, a mixture combining 60 forward primers for TCR Vbeta segments and 13 reverse primers for TCR Jbeta segments was used. Drawn from immuneACCESS, this table holds only the in-frame rearrangements with V and J called that TCRdb kept. Clones are partly lost; checked studies trace under half to an unresolved V gene and leave the rest unexplained. The sample has 180,000 or so clones on record, roughly 75% of them singletons. The top ten clonotypes cover about 2.1% of the sample. The specimen was PBMCs. The receptors shown here come from a woman younger than 45 in good health and CMV-seronegative.

This clone was observed a single time. The chain couples TRBV18 to TRBJ1-4; D remains unclear. In germline, CDR1 is KGHSH, CDR2 LQKENI. The CDR3 has 15 residues. The ends were cut back, 3 bases at V and 7 bases at J, with 15 bases in the middle. The CDR3 DNA reads as TGTGCCAGCTCACCTCCCGGGTTTGAGGGTGAAAAACTGTTTTTT. This encodes CASSPPGFEGEKLFF. Looking up the rest from reference TRBV18 and TRBJ1-4 gives the full variable domain: NAGVMQNPRHLVRRRGQEARLRCSPMKGHSHVYWYRQLPEEGLKFMVYLQKENIIDESGMPKERFSAEFPKEGPSILRIQQVVRGDSAAYFCASSPPGFEGEKLFFGSGTQLSVL.

J is TRBJ2-7 and V is TRBV11-2, with 9 bases matching TRBD1. Losses at the gene ends were 1 base for V and 4 bases for J; bases not matched to a gene: 5. The CDR3 totals 15 residues. From germline, CDR1 is SGHAT and CDR2 FQNNGV. CDR3 sequence (DNA): TGTGCCAGCAGCTTAGGGACAGGGGCTGGTTACGAGCAGTACTTC. This sequence encodes CASSLGTGAGYEQYF.

The J gene is TRBJ2-1, the V gene TRBV6-1; no clear D. The germline V gene has CDR1 MNHNS and CDR2 SASEGT. V shed 1 base and J shed 4 bases, with 11 bases lying between them. This CDR3 has 15 residues. Here the CDR3 reads CASSEGSLAYNEQFF. CDR3 DNA sequence: TGTGCCAGCAGTGAAGGATCTTTAGCTTACAATGAGCAGTTCTTC.

This chain connects TRBV9 to TRBJ1-1; tentatively, D is TRBD1 (6 bases). Germline loops: CDR1 SGDLS, CDR2 YYNGEE. The V gene lost 0 bases and the J gene lost 4 bases, with 10 bases spanning the gap. There are 14 residues in the CDR3. DNA of the CDR3: TGTGCCAGCAGCGTAGTCCCAGGGGTCACTGAAGCTTTCTTT. This gives the protein CASSVVPGVTEAFF.

The table lists this clone with a few counts. The V gene is TRBV7-2, the J gene TRBJ2-3; D may be TRBD2 (7 bases). Trimming removed 1 base from V and 5 bases from J, with 10 bases in between. This CDR3 is 14 amino acids long. Per germline, CDR1 SGHTA and CDR2 FQGNSA. CDR3 bases: TGTGCCAGCAGCTTAGGCGGGGGCGGAGATACGCAGTATTTT. Amino acids: CASSLGGGGDTQYF.

V gene TRBV30 combines with J gene TRBJ1-2; TRBD1 is a possible D gene (5 bases). CDR1 and CDR2 from the germline V gene are GTSNPN and SVGIG (reference sequence). CDR3 size: 13 residues. V shed 3 bases and J shed 5 bases, with 13 bases lying between them. The CDR3 DNA reads TGTGCCTGGAGCGCCGGGGGTGGTTATGGCTACACCTTC. Translation gives CAWSAGGGYGYTF.

The chain uses TRBV4-1 and TRBJ2-3, with 13 bases identical to TRBD2. Trimming at V came to 7 bases and at J to 1 base, leaving 2 bases not matched to a gene. The CDR3 has 15 residues. Germline CDR1 is MGHRA and CDR2 is YSYEKL. CDR3 sequence reads: CASTGLAGGTDTQYF. The CDR3 nucleotides read TGCGCCAGCACCGGACTAGCGGGGGGCACAGATACGCAGTATTTT.

The rearrangement links TRBV19 to TRBJ1-2; 7 bases match TRBD1. CDR1 is LNHDA, CDR2 SQIVND, per germline (reference sequence). V lost 8 bases and J lost 8; bases outside the gene matches: 8. The CDR3 has 12 residues. CDR3 bases: TGTGCCAGTCTCGACAGGGTGGAGGGCTACACCTTC. It codes for CASLDRVEGYTF.

The genes are TRBV4-2 and TRBJ1-4; TRBD1 matches at 7 bases. Germline V gives CDR1 LGHNA, CDR2 YNFKEQ. This CDR3 region has 15 residues. V shed 0 bases and J 7 bases; nucleotides not matched to a gene: 5. CDR3 protein: CASSQDRQGFEKLFF. Here the CDR3 DNA reads TGTGCCAGCAGCCAAGATCGACAGGGTTTTGAAAAACTGTTTTTT.

This sequence joins TRBV2 and TRBJ2-3; D gene unclear. The CDR3 is made up of 14 amino acids. Germline V gene data show CDR1 as SNHLY and CDR2 as FYNNEI. Trimming shortened V by 4 bases and J by 3 bases, and 11 bases separated the two germline ends. The CDR3 protein is CASSGGGATDTQYF. Here the CDR3 DNA reads TGTGCCAGCAGTGGCGGCGGCGCGACAGATACGCAGTATTTT.

This rearrangement joins TRBV12-5 to TRBJ2-7, with D perhaps TRBD1 (5 bases). Germline V lookup: CDR1 LGHNT, CDR2 FRNRAP. The CDR3 sequence is 15 residues long. V was pared by 5 bases and J by 1 base, with 15 bases between. The CDR3 coding sequence is TGTGCTAGTGGTCCCGAAAGGGGCGGTTCCTACGAGCAGTACTTC. Amino acid sequence: CASGPERGGSYEQYF.

The chain uses TRBV30 and TRBJ1-5, with TRBD1 matching over 7 bases. Germline assignment: CDR1 GTSNPN and CDR2 SVGIG (reference sequence). J lost 4 bases, V lost 1 base, and 10 bases had no gene match. CDR3 length equals 16 residues. The CDR3 coding sequence is TGTGCCTGGAGTGCCCACCTCGACAGGGTGAATCAGCCCCAGCATTTT. Protein: CAWSAHLDRVNQPQHF.

This rearrangement joins TRBV10-1 to TRBJ2-3; D may be TRBD1 (6 bases). With 5 bases removed from V and 0 bases from J, the gap between germline ends came to 9 bases. The CDR3 covers 14 residues. Germline CDR1 reads WNHNN; CDR2 reads SYGVQD (reference sequence). The DNA for the CDR3 is TGCGCCAGCAGTTGGGACATTAGCACAGATACGCAGTATTTT. Its protein is CASSWDISTDTQYF.

This sequence joins TRBV2 and TRBJ2-7; D is ambiguous. The CDR3 has 14 amino acids. Between the trimmed V and J ends, which lost 2 bases and 0 bases, there was a span of 8 bases. Germline CDR1 and CDR2: SNHLY and FYNNEI. CDR3 nucleotides: TGTGCCAGCAGTGAAAACAGATACTCCTACGAGCAGTACTTC. Amino acids: CASSENRYSYEQYF. The full variable domain, its missing parts supplied by reference TRBV2 and TRBJ2-7, is EPEVTQTPSHQVTQMGQEVILRCVPISNHLYFYWYRQILGQKVEFLVSFYNNEISEKSEIFDDQFSVERPDGSNFTLKIRSTKLEDSAMYFCASSENRYSYEQYFGPGTRLTVT.

The chain combines TRBV7-6 with TRBJ1-3; unclear D gene. The CDR3 is made up of 14 amino acids. Germline CDR1 is SGHVS and CDR2 is FNYEAQ. Trimming cost V 4 bases and J 0 bases, with 7 bases left between them. The CDR3 region is CASSSQDSGNTIYF. The CDR3 DNA is TGTGCCAGCAGCTCTCAGGACTCTGGAAACACCATATATTTT.

This sequence joins TRBV7-2 and TRBJ2-2; D unclear. V lost 1 base and J lost 6, with 6 bases in between. The CDR3 covers 13 residues. Germline V gene data show CDR1 as SGHTA and CDR2 as FQGNSA. CDR3 DNA sequence: TGTGCCAGCAGCTTAGTTGTCTCCGGGGAGCTGTTTTTT. It translates to CASSLVVSGELFF.

The chain couples TRBV30 to TRBJ1-6, with D unclear. The V and J ends lost 1 base and 7 bases respectively, with 5 bases between them. The CDR3 extends over 12 amino acids. CDR1 is GTSNPN and CDR2 is SVGIG in the germline V gene (reference sequence). Written as DNA, the CDR3 is TGTGCCTGGAGTGCCCTCAATTCACCCCTCCACTTT. This encodes CAWSALNSPLHF.

The chain couples TRBV9 to TRBJ2-2; 7 bases agree with TRBD1. The germline V gene encodes CDR1 SGDLS and CDR2 YYNGEE. Losses at the gene ends were 0 bases for V and 4 bases for J; bases not matched to a gene: 3. The CDR3 sequence is 15 residues long. The CDR3 DNA reads as TGTGCCAGCAGCGTAGAGGGGGCCGCCACCGGGGAGCTGTTTTTT. It yields the protein CASSVEGAATGELFF.

Note on this clone: The same CDR3 can be traced to other DNA sequences in this sample. The chain carries TRBV20-1 and TRBJ2-5; D unclear. The V gene lost 1 base and the J gene lost 5 bases, with 5 bases spanning the gap. CDR3 size: 11 residues. The V gene's germline CDR1 is DFQATT and CDR2 SNEGSKA (reference sequence). DNA of the CDR3: TGCAGTGCTAGAGTGGGCGAGACCCAGTACTTC. Translating it yields CSARVGETQYF.

This chain links TRBV5-3 with TRBJ1-1; the D gene is possibly TRBD1 (5 bases). TRBV5-3 is identified as an open reading frame with a role that is uncertain. Between the trimmed V and J ends, which lost 0 bases and 4 bases, there was a span of 7 bases. The CDR3 runs to 13 residues. Here the CDR3 DNA reads TGTGCCAGAAGCTTGGCAGGGCCCACTGAAGCTTTCTTT. Translation: CARSLAGPTEAFF.